Presented here are 16 T cell receptor beta chains from one specimen sequenced in a study of blood T cell repertoires in COVID-19. Profiled with immunoSEQ multiplex PCR; TCRdb holds only in-frame clones, not every one. This sample has about 99,000 clones, with about four fifths found just once. The sequenced material came from peripheral blood. The receptor source for this set is a man between 65 and 80 years old with active or convalescent COVID-19.

This chain's CDR3 is CASSPLISGGVQTQYF. DNA for the CDR3: TGTGCCAGCTCACCACTGATATCGGGGGGCGTACAGACCCAGTACTTC. This chain uses TRBV18 with TRBJ2-5, with D possibly being TRBD2 (7 bases). CDR1 is KGHSH, CDR2 LQKENI, per germline. V was clipped by 1 base and J by 6 bases, with 18 bases between them. The CDR3 consists of 16 residues. The full variable domain, with the rest looked up from reference TRBV18 and TRBJ2-5, is NAGVMQNPRHLVRRRGQEARLRCSPMKGHSHVYWYRQLPEEGLKFMVYLQKENIIDESGMPKERFSAEFPKEGPSILRIQQVVRGDSAAYFCASSPLISGGVQTQYFGPGTRLLVL.

This chain uses TRBV5-4 with TRBJ2-3; D is possibly TRBD1 (5 bases). The CDR3 loop spans 14 amino acids. V gave up 7 bases and J gave up 0 bases, with 12 bases separating them. Germline V gives CDR1 SGHNT, CDR2 YYREEE (reference sequence). CDR3 in amino acids: CASRYRPSTDTQYF. The CDR3 nucleotides are TGTGCCAGCCGGTACAGGCCTAGCACAGATACGCAGTATTTT.

The rearrangement links TRBV6-6 to TRBJ2-2, with TRBD2 identical over 9 bases. The germline CDR1 and CDR2 sequences are MNHNY and SVGAGI (reference sequence). This CDR3 spans 14 amino acids. The junction had 7 bases not matched to a gene; V was cut back by 7 bases and J by 7 bases. In DNA form, the CDR3 reads TGTGCCAGCATTATAGCGGGGGTGATCGGGGAGCTGTTTTTT. Its protein product is CASIIAGVIGELFF.

The chain carries TRBV27 and TRBJ2-7; D uncertain. Trimming left V 0 bases short and J 4 bases short, with 7 bases between. Germline assignment: CDR1 MNHEY and CDR2 SMNVEV (reference sequence). CDR3 length: 13 amino acids. CDR3 region: CASSLSFGYEQYF. The CDR3 DNA follows: TGTGCCAGCAGTTTATCGTTCGGGTACGAGCAGTACTTC.

This clone was observed once. V and J are TRBV2 and TRBJ2-2; D is perhaps TRBD1 (5 bases). The CDR3 is 13 residues long. Trimming left V 8 bases short and J 3 bases short, with 10 bases between. Germline CDR1 and CDR2: SNHLY and FYNNEI. CDR3 in DNA: TGTGCCAGCGGGGCCGAGCACACCGGGGAGCTGTTTTTT. It encodes CASGAEHTGELFF.

The chain has TRBV11-3 and TRBJ1-1; weak D call: TRBD1 (5 bases). V was cut by 2 bases and J by 0 bases, with 7 bases left in between. CDR3 length equals 14 residues. Germline V lookup: CDR1 SGHNT, CDR2 YENEEA. CDR3 amino acids: CASSLQGVNTEAFF. The CDR3 DNA is TGTGCCAGCAGCTTACAAGGGGTGAACACTGAAGCTTTCTTT.

This clone was seen once. The rearrangement joins TRBV6-5 to TRBJ2-7, with 8 bases that match TRBD1. The CDR3 sequence is 16 residues long. J lost 6 bases, V lost 0 bases, and 10 bases had no gene match. Germline V gene data show CDR1 as MNHEY and CDR2 as SVGAGI. CDR3 in amino acids: CASSYSRQGARFEQYF. CDR3 sequence (DNA): TGTGCCAGCAGTTACTCGAGGCAGGGGGCGCGTTTCGAGCAGTACTTC.

The V and J genes are TRBV7-9 and TRBJ1-2; 7 positions agree with TRBD1. The germline V gene encodes CDR1 SEHNR and CDR2 FQNEAQ (reference sequence). The CDR3 extends over 14 amino acids. V shed 1 base, J shed 6 bases, and the junction held 5 bases outside the gene matches. The DNA for the CDR3 is TGTGCCAGCAGCTTAGACAGGGGAATGAATGGCTACACCTTC. It translates to CASSLDRGMNGYTF. Variable domain in full (rest from reference TRBV7-9 and TRBJ1-2): DTGVSQNPRHKITKRGQNVTFRCDPISEHNRLYWYRQTLGQGPEFLTYFQNEAQLEKSRLLSDRFSAERPKGSFSTLEIQRTEQGDSAMYLCASSLDRGMNGYTFGSGTRLTVV.

The rearrangement joins TRBV2 to TRBJ1-6; 9 bases agree with TRBD1. Trimming cost V 4 bases and J 6 bases; bases outside gene matches: 1. CDR3 length: 14 residues. From germline, CDR1 is SNHLY and CDR2 FYNNEI. As DNA, the CDR3 is TGTGCCAGCAGTGGGGGACAGGGTAATTCACCCCTCCACTTT. Residues: CASSGGQGNSPLHF.

For the CDR3, the DNA is TGTGCCAGCAGCTTACCGGGACAGGGCCTTTCACCCCTCCACTTT. This encodes CASSLPGQGLSPLHF. The rearrangement joins TRBV7-9 to TRBJ1-6, with 9 bases matching TRBD1. CDR1 is SEHNR and CDR2 is FQNEAQ in the germline V gene (reference sequence). With V trimmed by 2 bases and J by 9 bases, 5 bases remained unmatched. The CDR3 covers 15 residues.

V is TRBV5-1 and J is TRBJ2-5, with 8 positions matching TRBD2. This CDR3 spans 14 amino acids. The germline V gene encodes CDR1 SGHRS and CDR2 YFSETQ. After removal of 2 bases from V and 5 bases from J, the junction contained 5 bases not matched to a gene. CDR3 residues: CASSLLAAGETQYF. The CDR3, as DNA: TGCGCCAGCAGCTTACTAGCGGCGGGCGAGACCCAGTACTTC.

The chain combines TRBV7-2 with TRBJ1-3, with D tentatively TRBD1 (6 bases). V was shortened by 0 bases and J by 0 bases, with 9 bases between the two germline ends. The CDR3 sequence is 16 residues long. Germline-derived CDR1 and CDR2 are SGHTA and FQGNSA. The CDR3 DNA sequence: TGTGCCAGCAGCTTAGCCCGGACAGCCTCTGGAAACACCATATATTTT. Its protein product is CASSLARTASGNTIYF.

The chain links TRBV30 to TRBJ1-6; D is possibly TRBD1 (5 bases). Germline loops: CDR1 GTSNPN, CDR2 SVGIG (reference sequence). Trimming left V 4 bases short and J 6 bases short, with 22 bases between. The CDR3 is 17 residues long. CDR3 in amino acids: CAWNAGTQKLANSPLHF. As DNA, the CDR3 is TGTGCCTGGAACGCCGGGACTCAAAAGTTGGCTAATTCACCCCTCCACTTT.

The CDR3 DNA follows: TGTGCCAGCACCCCGAGGGGGTTGTATGGCTACACCTTC. It yields the protein CASTPRGLYGYTF. The chain links TRBV12-3 or TRBV12-4 to TRBJ1-2; tentatively, D is TRBD1 (6 bases). Trimming took off 7 bases at V and 5 bases at J, with 14 bases between the two ends. The CDR3 has 13 amino acids.

V gene TRBV5-1 combines with J gene TRBJ1-1, with D possibly being TRBD1 (6 bases). This CDR3 contains 14 residues. V was cut by 6 bases and J by 2 bases, with 14 bases left in between. Germline V gene lookup returns CDR1 SGHRS and CDR2 YFSETQ. CDR3 sequence (DNA): TGCGCCAGCACCCCGGGGGGCCGAAACACTGAAGCTTTCTTT. Encoded protein: CASTPGGRNTEAFF.

The V gene is TRBV6-5, the J gene TRBJ1-1; no firm D call. The CDR3 loop spans 14 amino acids. V shed 5 bases and J shed 1 base, with 11 bases lying between them. Germline V gives CDR1 MNHEY, CDR2 SVGAGI. In DNA form, the CDR3 reads TGTGCCAGCAGTCCCCGACTGGGGAACACTGAAGCTTTCTTT. Encoded protein: CASSPRLGNTEAFF.